The clone carrying this TCR beta chain was found once. Its specificity is not known. The germline CDR1 and CDR2 sequences are LNHDA and SQIVND (reference sequence). The CDR3 sequence is 15 residues long. The trim removed 4 bases at V and 6 bases at J, leaving 9 bases unmatched. The assay was immunoSEQ multiplex PCR, and TCRdb's table has in-frame clones only and misses some. The sample has roughly 110,000 clones; about 87% are singletons. The data belong to a study of graft-versus-host responses after intestinal transplantation. Study summary: As for transplant type, recipients had multivisceral, liver-intestinal, or isolated intestinal grafts. Broader study findings: GvH clones surfaced in recipient marrow, some emerging earlier in ileum or blood.

The TCR was taken from a human donor who was the organ donor for an intestinal transplant. The specimen was unstimulated CD4+ T cells sorted from spleen or lymph node cells, collected before transplant. The chain combines TRBV19 with TRBJ2-1, with 7 bases fitting TRBD2. The CDR3 region is CASSTQRGPFNEQFF. For the CDR3, the DNA is TGTGCCAGTAGTACCCAGCGGGGCCCTTTCAATGAGCAGTTCTTC.